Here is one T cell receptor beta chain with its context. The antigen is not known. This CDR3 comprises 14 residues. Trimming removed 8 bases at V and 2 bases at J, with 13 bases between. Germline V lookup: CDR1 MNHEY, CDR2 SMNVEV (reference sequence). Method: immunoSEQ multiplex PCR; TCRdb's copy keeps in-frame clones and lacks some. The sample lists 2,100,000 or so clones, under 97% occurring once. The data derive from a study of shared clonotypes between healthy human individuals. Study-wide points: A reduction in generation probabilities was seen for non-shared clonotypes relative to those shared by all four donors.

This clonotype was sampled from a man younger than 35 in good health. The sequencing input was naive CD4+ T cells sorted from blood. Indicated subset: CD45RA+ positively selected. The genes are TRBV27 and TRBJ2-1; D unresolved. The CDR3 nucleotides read TGTGCCAGCCGGAACGCGGCTACCTACAATGAGCAGTTCTTC. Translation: CASRNAATYNEQFF.